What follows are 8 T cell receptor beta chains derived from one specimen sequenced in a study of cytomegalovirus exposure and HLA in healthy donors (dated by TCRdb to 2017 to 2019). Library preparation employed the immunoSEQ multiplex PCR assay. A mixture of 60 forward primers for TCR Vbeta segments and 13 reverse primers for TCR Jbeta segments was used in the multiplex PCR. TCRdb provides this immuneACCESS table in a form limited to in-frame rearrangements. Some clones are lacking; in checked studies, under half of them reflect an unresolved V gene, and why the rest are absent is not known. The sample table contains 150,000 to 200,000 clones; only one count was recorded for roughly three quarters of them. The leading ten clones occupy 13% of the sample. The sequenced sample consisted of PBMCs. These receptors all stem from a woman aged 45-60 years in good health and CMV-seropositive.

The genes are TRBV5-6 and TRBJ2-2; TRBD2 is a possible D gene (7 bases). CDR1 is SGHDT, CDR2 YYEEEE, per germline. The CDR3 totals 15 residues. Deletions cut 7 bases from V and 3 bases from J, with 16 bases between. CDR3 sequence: CASSGRGAHTGELFF. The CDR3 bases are TGTGCCAGCTCCGGTCGGGGGGCGCACACCGGGGAGCTGTTTTTT.

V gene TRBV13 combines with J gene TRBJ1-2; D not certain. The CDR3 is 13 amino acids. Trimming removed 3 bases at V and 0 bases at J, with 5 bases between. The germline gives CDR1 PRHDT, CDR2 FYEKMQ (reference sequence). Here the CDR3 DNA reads TGTGCCAGCAGCTTGGGCACTAACTATGGCTACACCTTC. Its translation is CASSLGTNYGYTF.

Here the CDR3 DNA reads TGCGCCAGCAGCGTACAGGGGAACACCGGGGAGCTGTTTTTT. Its translation is CASSVQGNTGELFF. This rearrangement joins TRBV5-1 to TRBJ2-2; D is perhaps TRBD1 (6 bases). V was shortened by 4 bases and J by 1 base, with 8 bases between the two germline ends. CDR1 is SGHRS, CDR2 YFSETQ, per germline. This CDR3 is 14 amino acids long.

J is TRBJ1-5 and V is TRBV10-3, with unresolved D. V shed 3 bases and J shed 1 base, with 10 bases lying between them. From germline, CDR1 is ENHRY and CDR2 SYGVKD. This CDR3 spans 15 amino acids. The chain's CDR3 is CAISDGLVSNQPQHF. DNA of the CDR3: TGTGCCATCAGTGATGGCCTGGTAAGCAATCAGCCCCAGCATTTT.

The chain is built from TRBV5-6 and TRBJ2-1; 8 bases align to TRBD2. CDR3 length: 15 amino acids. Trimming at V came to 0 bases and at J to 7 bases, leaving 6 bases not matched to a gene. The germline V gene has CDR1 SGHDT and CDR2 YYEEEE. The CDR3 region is CASSLEGLAWNEQFF. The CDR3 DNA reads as TGTGCCAGCAGCTTGGAAGGACTAGCATGGAATGAGCAGTTCTTC.

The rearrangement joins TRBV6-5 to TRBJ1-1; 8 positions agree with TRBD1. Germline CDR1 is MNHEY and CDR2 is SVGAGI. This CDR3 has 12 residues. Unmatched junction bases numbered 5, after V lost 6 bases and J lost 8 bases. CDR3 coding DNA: TGTGCCAGCAGAAGTAGGACAGGGGAAGCTTTCTTT. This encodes CASRSRTGEAFF.

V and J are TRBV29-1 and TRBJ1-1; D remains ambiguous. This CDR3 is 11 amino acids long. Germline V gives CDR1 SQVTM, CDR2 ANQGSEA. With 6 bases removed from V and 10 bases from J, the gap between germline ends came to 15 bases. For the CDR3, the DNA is TGCAGCGTACCCGAGGCAGGAGGAGCTTTCTTT. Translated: CSVPEAGGAFF.

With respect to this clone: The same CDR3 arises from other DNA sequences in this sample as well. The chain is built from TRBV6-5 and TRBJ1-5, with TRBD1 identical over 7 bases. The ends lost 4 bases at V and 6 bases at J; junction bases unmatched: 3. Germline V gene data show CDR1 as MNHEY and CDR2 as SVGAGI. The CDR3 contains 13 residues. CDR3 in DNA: TGTGCCAGCAGTTCCCAGGGGGGTCAGCCCCAGCATTTT. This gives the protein CASSSQGGQPQHF.